The rows below give T cell receptor beta chains drawn from one sample of a study of CD8 T cells in ankylosing spondylitis. One entry per CDR3 protein results from TCRdb running MiXCR on the 5' RACE reads. The sample gives 150,000 to 200,000 distinct CDR3 sequences, around 17% of which show up once; about 7.8% is in the top ten. Source material: blood, either unsorted or a sorted T cell fraction (not recorded which). These receptors were collected from a male donor with ankylosing spondylitis or in good health (not recorded which). Both conserved end residues are part of each CDR3. Fields, in order: CDR3 protein, CDR3 DNA, V gene, D gene, J gene, clone size. The D gene is left open where the match is weak. For some rows the clone size is stated as once, few or many, or as a class when expanded; others skip it.

CDR3 protein: CASSRVLAGDYGYTF; CDR3 DNA: TGCGCCAGCAGCCGTGTCCTAGCCGGGGACTATGGCTACACCTTC; V gene: TRBV5-1; D gene: -; J gene: TRBJ1-2; clone size: many
CDR3 protein: CASSYSMGVYGYTF; CDR3 DNA: TGTGCCAGCAGTTACTCTATGGGGGTCTATGGCTACACCTTC; V gene: TRBV6-5; D gene: -; J gene: TRBJ1-2; clone size: -
CDR3 protein: CSVPQGVFDGYTF; CDR3 DNA: TGCAGCGTTCCACAGGGGGTATTTGATGGCTACACCTTC; V gene: TRBV29-1; D gene: TRBD1; J gene: TRBJ1-2; clone size: -
CDR3 protein: CASSLVVLAGWEQFF; CDR3 DNA: TGTGCCAGCAGCTTAGTGGTTCTAGCTGGGTGGGAGCAGTTCTTC; V gene: TRBV7-8; D gene: -; J gene: TRBJ2-1; clone size: -
CDR3 protein: CASSHALAGEQYF; CDR3 DNA: TGCGCCAGCAGCCATGCACTAGCCGGAGAGCAGTACTTC; V gene: TRBV4-1; D gene: -; J gene: TRBJ2-7; clone size: many
CDR3 protein: CSVERGERADTQYF; CDR3 DNA: TGCAGCGTTGAAAGGGGAGAGCGGGCAGATACGCAGTATTTT; V gene: TRBV29-1; D gene: -; J gene: TRBJ2-3; clone size: many
CDR3 protein: CASSQAWTQYF; CDR3 DNA: TGTGCCAGCAGCCAAGCCTGGACCCAGTACTTC; V gene: TRBV14; D gene: -; J gene: TRBJ2-5; clone size: -
CDR3 protein: CASSEEAGHEAFF; CDR3 DNA: TGTGCCAGCAGTGAAGAGGCAGGCCATGAAGCTTTCTTT; V gene: TRBV2; D gene: -; J gene: TRBJ1-1; clone size: few
CDR3 protein: CASSSSVSSSTDNQPQHF; CDR3 DNA: TGTGCCTCCTCCAGCAGTGTAAGTTCTAGTACGGACAATCAGCCCCAGCATTTT; V gene: TRBV2; D gene: -; J gene: TRBJ1-5; clone size: -
CDR3 protein: CSARDINSPILYEQYF; CDR3 DNA: TGCAGTGCTAGAGATATTAATTCCCCCATTCTCTACGAGCAGTACTTC; V gene: TRBV20-1; D gene: -; J gene: TRBJ2-7; clone size: -
CDR3 protein: CASSPLRGAGVSYEQFF; CDR3 DNA: TGCGCCAGCAGCCCACTACGTGGAGCGGGAGTATCATATGAGCAGTTCTTC; V gene: TRBV5-1; D gene: TRBD2; J gene: TRBJ2-1; clone size: -
CDR3 protein: CASKPSTDRRTSYTF; CDR3 DNA: TGCGCCAGCAAGCCCTCAACGGACAGAAGGACAAGCTACACCTTC; V gene: TRBV5-1; D gene: -; J gene: TRBJ1-2; clone size: many
CDR3 protein: CSARLAGGNTGELFF; CDR3 DNA: TGCAGTGCTAGGCTAGCGGGGGGGAACACCGGGGAGCTGTTTTTT; V gene: TRBV20-1; D gene: TRBD2; J gene: TRBJ2-2; clone size: many
CDR3 protein: CASSPQGTHGYTF; CDR3 DNA: TGTGCCAGCAGCCCGCAGGGTACTCATGGCTACACCTTC; V gene: TRBV5-6; D gene: -; J gene: TRBJ1-2; clone size: many
CDR3 protein: CASSPSGYEQYF; CDR3 DNA: TGTGCCAGCAGTCCCAGCGGGTACGAGCAGTACTTC; V gene: TRBV6-2/TRBV6-3; D gene: -; J gene: TRBJ2-7; clone size: many
CDR3 protein: CSAHRTSGSYEQYF; CDR3 DNA: TGCAGTGCTCACCGGACTAGCGGGAGCTACGAGCAGTACTTC; V gene: TRBV20-1; D gene: TRBD2; J gene: TRBJ2-7; clone size: many
CDR3 protein: CSARLAGGPNTQYF; CDR3 DNA: TGCAGTGCGCGACTAGCGGGAGGGCCTAATACGCAGTATTTT; V gene: TRBV20-1; D gene: TRBD2; J gene: TRBJ2-3; clone size: many
CDR3 protein: CASSELGAGELFF; CDR3 DNA: TGTGCCAGCAGTGAATTGGGGGCCGGGGAGCTGTTTTTT; V gene: TRBV6-1; D gene: -; J gene: TRBJ2-2; clone size: -
CDR3 protein: CASSSAQDTEAFF; CDR3 DNA: TGTGCCAGCAGCTCTGCCCAGGATACTGAAGCTTTCTTT; V gene: TRBV5-5; D gene: -; J gene: TRBJ1-1; clone size: many
CDR3 protein: CDSSFGETQYF; CDR3 DNA: TGTGACAGCAGTTTTGGAGAGACCCAGTACTTC; V gene: TRBV12-3/TRBV12-4; D gene: -; J gene: TRBJ2-5; clone size: -
CDR3 protein: CASSLLGFSGYTF; CDR3 DNA: TGTGCCAGCAGTTTATTAGGGTTCTCTGGCTACACCTTC; V gene: TRBV12-3/TRBV12-4; D gene: -; J gene: TRBJ1-2; clone size: -
CDR3 protein: CASSFGRPYEQYF; CDR3 DNA: TGTGCCAGCAGTTTTGGCAGACCCTACGAGCAGTACTTC; V gene: TRBV28; D gene: -; J gene: TRBJ2-7; clone size: few
CDR3 protein: CASSGTQDSYEQYF; CDR3 DNA: TGTGCCAGCAGCGGGACCCAAGATTCCTACGAGCAGTACTTC; V gene: TRBV9; D gene: -; J gene: TRBJ2-7; clone size: -
CDR3 protein: CASRTMGRGNEQFF; CDR3 DNA: TGTGCCAGCAGGACTATGGGCAGGGGTAATGAGCAGTTCTTC; V gene: TRBV28; D gene: -; J gene: TRBJ2-1; clone size: -
CDR3 protein: CSVKGGQGNNEQFF; CDR3 DNA: TGCAGCGTTAAGGGTGGGCAGGGAAACAATGAGCAGTTCTTC; V gene: TRBV29-1; D gene: -; J gene: TRBJ2-1; clone size: many
CDR3 protein: CASSPGTSPLHF; CDR3 DNA: TGTGCCAGCTCACCGGGGACGTCTCCCCTCCACTTT; V gene: TRBV18; D gene: -; J gene: TRBJ1-6; clone size: -
CDR3 protein: CASSPGTGEYEQYF; CDR3 DNA: TGTGCCAGCAGCCCGGGGACAGGGGAATACGAGCAGTACTTC; V gene: TRBV7-9; D gene: TRBD1; J gene: TRBJ2-7; clone size: -
CDR3 protein: CASSPGVGRQETQYF; CDR3 DNA: TGTGCCAGCAGTCCCGGTGTAGGACGACAGGAGACCCAGTACTTC; V gene: TRBV2; D gene: -; J gene: TRBJ2-5; clone size: -
CDR3 protein: CASSWGRSTSTDTQYF; CDR3 DNA: TGCGCCAGCAGCTGGGGACGGTCCACTAGCACAGATACGCAGTATTTT; V gene: TRBV5-1; D gene: -; J gene: TRBJ2-3; clone size: many
CDR3 protein: CSGGRTAKSTDTQYF; CDR3 DNA: TGCAGTGGAGGGCGGACAGCGAAAAGCACAGATACGCAGTATTTT; V gene: TRBV20-1; D gene: -; J gene: TRBJ2-3; clone size: many
CDR3 protein: CSARHRGHEQYF; CDR3 DNA: TGCAGTGCAAGGCATCGGGGGCACGAGCAGTACTTC; V gene: TRBV20-1; D gene: -; J gene: TRBJ2-7; clone size: -
CDR3 protein: CATLQGTGNNQPQHF; CDR3 DNA: TGTGCCACCCTCCAAGGGACAGGGAATAATCAGCCCCAGCATTTT; V gene: TRBV28; D gene: TRBD1; J gene: TRBJ1-5; clone size: few
CDR3 protein: CAWSGHGVQPQHF; CDR3 DNA: TGTGCCTGGAGTGGACACGGTGTTCAGCCCCAGCATTTT; V gene: TRBV30; D gene: -; J gene: TRBJ1-5; clone size: -
CDR3 protein: CASFGLGQYF; CDR3 DNA: TGTGCCAGCTTTGGACTAGGGCAGTATTTT; V gene: TRBV6-1; D gene: TRBD2; J gene: TRBJ2-3; clone size: many
CDR3 protein: CASSLELAESGELFF; CDR3 DNA: TGCGCCAGCAGCTTGGAACTAGCGGAGTCCGGGGAGCTGTTTTTT; V gene: TRBV5-1; D gene: TRBD2; J gene: TRBJ2-2; clone size: few
CDR3 protein: CASSSTGGANEKLFF; CDR3 DNA: TGTGCCAGCAGCAGCACAGGGGGAGCTAATGAAAAACTGTTTTTT; V gene: TRBV7-9; D gene: TRBD1; J gene: TRBJ1-4; clone size: few
CDR3 protein: CSASSGSNQPQHF; CDR3 DNA: TGCAGTGCTAGCAGCGGTAGCAATCAGCCCCAGCATTTT; V gene: TRBV20-1; D gene: -; J gene: TRBJ1-5; clone size: few
CDR3 protein: CSARDLKSEAFF; CDR3 DNA: TGCAGTGCTAGAGATTTAAAGAGTGAAGCTTTCTTT; V gene: TRBV20-1; D gene: -; J gene: TRBJ1-1; clone size: -
CDR3 protein: CASSQNTPQEQFF; CDR3 DNA: TGTGCCAGCAGCCAAAATACTCCCCAGGAGCAGTTCTTC; V gene: TRBV14; D gene: -; J gene: TRBJ2-1; clone size: few
CDR3 protein: CSALPGTTSGWDNEQFF; CDR3 DNA: TGCAGTGCTCTCCCGGGCACGACTAGCGGGTGGGACAATGAGCAGTTCTTC; V gene: TRBV20-1; D gene: TRBD2; J gene: TRBJ2-1; clone size: few
CDR3 protein: CASSLMGYEQYF; CDR3 DNA: TGTGCCAGCAGTTTAATGGGCTACGAGCAGTACTTC; V gene: TRBV12-3/TRBV12-4; D gene: -; J gene: TRBJ2-7; clone size: many
CDR3 protein: CASSSLLAGAVDEQFF; CDR3 DNA: TGCGCCAGCAGCTCGCTACTAGCGGGAGCAGTCGATGAGCAGTTCTTC; V gene: TRBV5-1; D gene: TRBD2; J gene: TRBJ2-1; clone size: many
CDR3 protein: CASSQGLTTGGYYEQYF; CDR3 DNA: TGCGCCAGCAGCCAAGGTCTCACGACAGGGGGATACTACGAGCAGTACTTC; V gene: TRBV4-1; D gene: TRBD1; J gene: TRBJ2-7; clone size: few
CDR3 protein: CASSYLPGNYEQYF; CDR3 DNA: TGTGCCAGCAGTTACCTGCCTGGGAACTACGAGCAGTACTTC; V gene: TRBV6-5; D gene: -; J gene: TRBJ2-7; clone size: many
CDR3 protein: CSAPRGQNSPLHF; CDR3 DNA: TGCAGTGCTCCACGGGGCCAAAATTCACCCCTCCACTTT; V gene: TRBV20-1; D gene: -; J gene: TRBJ1-6; clone size: many
CDR3 protein: CSARDPGNSILAFF; CDR3 DNA: TGCAGTGCTAGAGATCCGGGAAACTCTATTCTTGCTTTCTTT; V gene: TRBV20-1; D gene: -; J gene: TRBJ1-1; clone size: many
CDR3 protein: CASSQGMNTGELFF; CDR3 DNA: TGTGCCAGCAGCCAAGGCATGAACACCGGGGAGCTGTTTTTT; V gene: TRBV3-1; D gene: -; J gene: TRBJ2-2; clone size: many
CDR3 protein: CSAARTSGMGNEQFF; CDR3 DNA: TGCAGCGCCGCTCGGACTAGCGGGATGGGGAATGAGCAGTTCTTC; V gene: TRBV29-1; D gene: TRBD2; J gene: TRBJ2-1; clone size: many
CDR3 protein: CASTLGGATENTEAFF; CDR3 DNA: TGTGCCAGCACTTTGGGCGGGGCCACGGAGAACACTGAAGCTTTCTTT; V gene: TRBV28; D gene: -; J gene: TRBJ1-1; clone size: few
CDR3 protein: CASSQYTGHNEQFF; CDR3 DNA: TGCGCCAGCAGCCAGTACACAGGTCACAATGAGCAGTTCTTC; V gene: TRBV5-1; D gene: -; J gene: TRBJ2-1; clone size: many
CDR3 protein: CASSPVADRVYEQYF; CDR3 DNA: TGTGCCAGCTCACCAGTTGCGGACAGGGTCTACGAGCAGTACTTC; V gene: TRBV18; D gene: TRBD1; J gene: TRBJ2-7; clone size: many
CDR3 protein: CASSFSGDQPQHF; CDR3 DNA: TGTGCCAGCAGCTTTTCGGGGGATCAGCCCCAGCATTTT; V gene: TRBV5-5; D gene: -; J gene: TRBJ1-5; clone size: -
CDR3 protein: CASSFGTGGRDTEAFF; CDR3 DNA: TGCGCCAGCAGCTTCGGGACAGGGGGTCGGGACACTGAAGCTTTCTTT; V gene: TRBV5-1; D gene: TRBD1; J gene: TRBJ1-1; clone size: many
CDR3 protein: CASREGQANTGELFF; CDR3 DNA: TGTGCCAGTAGGGAGGGACAGGCGAACACCGGGGAGCTGTTTTTT; V gene: TRBV19; D gene: TRBD1; J gene: TRBJ2-2; clone size: many
CDR3 protein: CSARQGAYPQEFF; CDR3 DNA: TGCAGTGCTAGACAGGGGGCCTATCCCCAGGAGTTCTTC; V gene: TRBV20-1; D gene: TRBD1; J gene: TRBJ2-1; clone size: many
CDR3 protein: CASSLPGASGNTIYF; CDR3 DNA: TGTGCCAGCAGCTTACCAGGGGCCTCTGGAAACACCATATATTTT; V gene: TRBV5-4; D gene: -; J gene: TRBJ1-3; clone size: many
CDR3 protein: CSALLADQETQYF; CDR3 DNA: TGCAGTGCTTTACTAGCGGACCAAGAGACCCAGTACTTC; V gene: TRBV20-1; D gene: TRBD2; J gene: TRBJ2-5; clone size: few
CDR3 protein: CAIRDREGTDTQYF; CDR3 DNA: TGTGCCATCAGGGACAGGGAGGGCACAGATACGCAGTATTTT; V gene: TRBV10-3; D gene: TRBD1; J gene: TRBJ2-3; clone size: many
CDR3 protein: CASKLNGASGRNEQFF; CDR3 DNA: TGTGCCAGTAAACTCAATGGGGCTAGCGGGAGAAATGAGCAGTTCTTC; V gene: TRBV19; D gene: TRBD2; J gene: TRBJ2-1; clone size: many